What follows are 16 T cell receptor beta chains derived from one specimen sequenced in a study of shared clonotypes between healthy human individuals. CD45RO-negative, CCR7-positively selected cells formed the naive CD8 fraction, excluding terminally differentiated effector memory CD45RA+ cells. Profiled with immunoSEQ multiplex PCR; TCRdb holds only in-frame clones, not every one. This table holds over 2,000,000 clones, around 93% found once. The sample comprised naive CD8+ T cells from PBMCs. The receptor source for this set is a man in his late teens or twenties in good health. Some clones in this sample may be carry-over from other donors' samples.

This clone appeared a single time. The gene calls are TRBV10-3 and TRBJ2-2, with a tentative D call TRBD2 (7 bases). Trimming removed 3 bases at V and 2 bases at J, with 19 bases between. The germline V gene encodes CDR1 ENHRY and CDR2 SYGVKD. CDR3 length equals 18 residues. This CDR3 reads CAISDRGAAHSNTGELFF. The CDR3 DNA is TGTGCCATCAGTGACCGGGGGGCTGCCCACTCAAACACCGGGGAGCTGTTTTTT.

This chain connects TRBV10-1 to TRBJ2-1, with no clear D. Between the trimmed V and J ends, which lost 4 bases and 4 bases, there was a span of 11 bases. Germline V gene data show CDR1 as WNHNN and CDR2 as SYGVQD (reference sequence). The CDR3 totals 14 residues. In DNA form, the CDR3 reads TGCGCCAGCAGTGGGTCAGAGATTTACAATGAGCAGTTCTTC. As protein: CASSGSEIYNEQFF.

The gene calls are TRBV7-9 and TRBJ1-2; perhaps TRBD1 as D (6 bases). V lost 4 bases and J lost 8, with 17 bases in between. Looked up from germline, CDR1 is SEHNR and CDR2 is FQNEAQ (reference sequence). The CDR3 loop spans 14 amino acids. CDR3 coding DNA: TGTGCCAGCAGCTCCGCCGGAGGGGGGTTGGGCTACACCTTC. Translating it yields CASSSAGGGLGYTF.

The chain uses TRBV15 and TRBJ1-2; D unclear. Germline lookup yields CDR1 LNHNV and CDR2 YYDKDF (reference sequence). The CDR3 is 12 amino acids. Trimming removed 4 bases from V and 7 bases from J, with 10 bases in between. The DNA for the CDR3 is TGTGCCACCAGCACAGGACTAAGTGGCTACACCTTC. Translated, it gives CATSTGLSGYTF.

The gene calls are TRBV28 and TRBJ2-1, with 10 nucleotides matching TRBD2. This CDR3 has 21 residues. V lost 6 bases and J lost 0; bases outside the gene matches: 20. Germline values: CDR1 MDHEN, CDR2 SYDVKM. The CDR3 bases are TGTGCCAGCAGATCCCCTAGGGGGACTAGCGATAACTTTCGCTCCTACAATGAGCAGTTCTTC. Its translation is CASRSPRGTSDNFRSYNEQFF.

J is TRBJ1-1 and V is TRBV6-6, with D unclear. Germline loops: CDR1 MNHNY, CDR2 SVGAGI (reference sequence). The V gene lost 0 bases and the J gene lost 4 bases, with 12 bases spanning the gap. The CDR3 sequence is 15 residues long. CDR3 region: CASSYSAGLPTEAFF. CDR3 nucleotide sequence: TGTGCCAGCAGTTACTCCGCAGGCCTCCCCACTGAAGCTTTCTTT.

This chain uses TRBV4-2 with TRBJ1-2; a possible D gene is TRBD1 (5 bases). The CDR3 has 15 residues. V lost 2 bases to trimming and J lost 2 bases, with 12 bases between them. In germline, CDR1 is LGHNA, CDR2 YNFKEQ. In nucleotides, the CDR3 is TGTGCCAGCAGCCAATCTGGGACGGCCAACTATGGCTACACCTTC. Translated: CASSQSGTANYGYTF.

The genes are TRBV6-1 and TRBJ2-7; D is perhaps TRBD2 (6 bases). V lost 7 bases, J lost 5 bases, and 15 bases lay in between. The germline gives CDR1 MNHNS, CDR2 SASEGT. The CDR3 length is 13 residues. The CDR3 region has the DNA TGTGCCAGCACGGGGGTTTGGATGGACGAGCAGTACTTC. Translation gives CASTGVWMDEQYF.

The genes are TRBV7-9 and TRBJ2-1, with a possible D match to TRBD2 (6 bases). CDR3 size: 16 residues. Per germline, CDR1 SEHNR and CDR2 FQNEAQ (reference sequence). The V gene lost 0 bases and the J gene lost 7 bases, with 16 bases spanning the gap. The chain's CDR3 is CASSLASQNRENEQFF. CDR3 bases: TGTGCCAGCAGCTTAGCAAGTCAGAATCGGGAGAATGAGCAGTTCTTC.

This CDR3 is CASSTGTTGELFF. The CDR3 DNA follows: TGTGCCAGCAGTACCGGGACCACCGGGGAGCTGTTTTTT. The V gene is TRBV6-5, the J gene TRBJ2-2; D tentatively fits TRBD1 or TRBD2 (5 bases each). Trimming left V 5 bases short and J 4 bases short, with 8 bases between. Germline V CDR1 and CDR2: MNHEY, SVGAGI. This CDR3 region has 13 residues.

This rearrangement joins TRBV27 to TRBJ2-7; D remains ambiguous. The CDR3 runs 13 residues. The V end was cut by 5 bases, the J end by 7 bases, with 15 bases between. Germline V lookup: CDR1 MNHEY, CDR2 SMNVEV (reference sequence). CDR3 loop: CASSPELVREQYF. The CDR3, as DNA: TGTGCCAGCAGTCCCGAACTGGTGCGGGAGCAGTACTTC.

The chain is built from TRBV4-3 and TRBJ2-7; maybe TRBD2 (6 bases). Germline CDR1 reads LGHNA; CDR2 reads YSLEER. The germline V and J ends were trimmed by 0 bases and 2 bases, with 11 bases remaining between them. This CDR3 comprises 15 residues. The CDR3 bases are TGCGCCAGCAGCCAAGATGGGGGACTCACCTACGAGCAGTACTTC. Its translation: CASSQDGGLTYEQYF.

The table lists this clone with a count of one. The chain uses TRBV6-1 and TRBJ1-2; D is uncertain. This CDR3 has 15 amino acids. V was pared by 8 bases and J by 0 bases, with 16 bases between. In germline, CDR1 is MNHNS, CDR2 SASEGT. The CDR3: CASAGEGIANYGYTF. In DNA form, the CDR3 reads TGTGCCAGCGCAGGTGAAGGGATCGCTAACTATGGCTACACCTTC.

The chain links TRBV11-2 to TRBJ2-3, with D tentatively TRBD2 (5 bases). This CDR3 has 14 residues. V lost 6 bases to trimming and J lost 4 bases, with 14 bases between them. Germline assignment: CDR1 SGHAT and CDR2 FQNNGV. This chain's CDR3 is CASRLPDFSDTQYF. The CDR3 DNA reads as TGTGCCAGCAGACTTCCGGACTTCTCAGATACGCAGTATTTT.

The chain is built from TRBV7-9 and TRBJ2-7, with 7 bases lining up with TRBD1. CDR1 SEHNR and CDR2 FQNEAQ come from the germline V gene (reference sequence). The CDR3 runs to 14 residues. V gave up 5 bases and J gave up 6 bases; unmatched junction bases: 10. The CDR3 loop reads CASSHIATGIEQYF. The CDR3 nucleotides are TGTGCCAGCAGCCATATCGCGACAGGGATCGAGCAGTACTTC.

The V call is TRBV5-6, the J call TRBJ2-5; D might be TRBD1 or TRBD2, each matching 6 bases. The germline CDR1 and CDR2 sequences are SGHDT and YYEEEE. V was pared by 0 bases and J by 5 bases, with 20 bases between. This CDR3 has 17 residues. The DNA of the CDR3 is TGTGCCAGCAGCTTGGATGTTCGTGGGGGGCGCGGGGAGACCCAGTACTTC. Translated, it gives CASSLDVRGGRGETQYF.